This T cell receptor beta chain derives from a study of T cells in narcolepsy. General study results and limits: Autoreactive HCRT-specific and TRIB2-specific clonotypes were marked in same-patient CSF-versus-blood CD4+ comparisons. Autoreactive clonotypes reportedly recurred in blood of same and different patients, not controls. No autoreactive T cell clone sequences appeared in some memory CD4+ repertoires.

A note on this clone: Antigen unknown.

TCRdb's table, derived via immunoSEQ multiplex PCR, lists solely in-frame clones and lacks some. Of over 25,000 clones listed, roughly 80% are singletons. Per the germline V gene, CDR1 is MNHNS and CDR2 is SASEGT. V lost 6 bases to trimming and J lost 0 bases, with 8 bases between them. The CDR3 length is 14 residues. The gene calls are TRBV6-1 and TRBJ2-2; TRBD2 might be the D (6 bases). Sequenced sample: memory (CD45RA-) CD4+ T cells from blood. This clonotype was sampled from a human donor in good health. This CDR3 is CASSREPNTGELFF. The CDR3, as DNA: TGTGCCAGCAGCCGGGAGCCGAACACCGGGGAGCTGTTTTTT.